These T cell receptor beta chains were read from a single sample in a study of T cell responses to AZD1222 COVID-19 vaccine. Method: immunoSEQ multiplex PCR; TCRdb's copy keeps in-frame clones and lacks some. The sample carries some 130,000 clones, around 93% recorded once. Sequencing was performed on peripheral blood, taken on day 0 of AZD1222 vaccination. The receptors here all came from an adult in good health. Each CDR3 is given with its conserved first and last residue. Fields, in order: clone size, J gene, D gene, V gene, CDR3 DNA, CDR3 protein. The D gene is left open where the match is weak. The size field is filled for only some rows; it gives once, few, many or a size class.

size: .; J: TRBJ1-1; D: TRBD1; V: TRBV19; DNA: TGTGCCAGTAGTTGGGGACAGGAGAACACTGAAGCTTTCTTT; CDR3: CASSWGQENTEAFF
size: .; J: TRBJ2-1; D: TRBD2; V: TRBV5-1; DNA: TGCGCCAGCAGCCTCTTGAGCGGGGTAAATGAGCAGTTCTTC; CDR3: CASSLLSGVNEQFF
size: .; J: TRBJ2-3; D: TRBD2; V: TRBV4-1; DNA: TGCGCCAGCAGCAACCTAGCGGGGGGGTATACAGATACGCAGTATTTT; CDR3: CASSNLAGGYTDTQYF
size: .; J: TRBJ1-4; D: TRBD1; V: TRBV4-1; DNA: TGCGCCAGCAGCCTGGGACAGGGGGCGGTAAAACTGTTTTTT; CDR3: CASSLGQGAVKLFF
size: .; J: TRBJ1-5; D: .; V: TRBV6-5; DNA: TGTGCCAGCATGAGTGGGATTCAGCCCCAGCATTTT; CDR3: CASMSGIQPQHF
size: .; J: TRBJ1-5; D: .; V: TRBV5-5; DNA: TGTGCCAGCAGCTTGCCCTTAAGGGGTAGCAATCAGCCCCAGCATTTT; CDR3: CASSLPLRGSNQPQHF
size: .; J: TRBJ2-7; D: .; V: TRBV19; DNA: TGTGCCAGTAGTGGAACCGGGTTCACCTACGAGCAGTACTTC; CDR3: CASSGTGFTYEQYF
size: .; J: TRBJ1-2; D: .; V: TRBV18; DNA: TGTGCCAGCTCACCACCTCATGTTCAGGCTCGAGGCTACACCTTC; CDR3: CASSPPHVQARGYTF
size: .; J: TRBJ1-5; D: .; V: TRBV3-1/TRBV3-2; DNA: TGTGCCAGCAGCCAAGGGCAGGGTTTTTATCAGCCCCAGCATTTT; CDR3: CASSQGQGFYQPQHF
size: once; J: TRBJ1-1; D: .; V: TRBV7-2; DNA: TGTGCCAGCATAAAACAGGGAGGTTTCAACACTGAAGCTTTCTTT; CDR3: CASIKQGGFNTEAFF
size: .; J: TRBJ2-1; D: TRBD2; V: TRBV9; DNA: TGTGCCAGCAGCGTTGCGGGACTAGGGGGCAATGAGCAGTTCTTC; CDR3: CASSVAGLGGNEQFF
size: once; J: TRBJ2-7; D: TRBD1; V: TRBV6-6; DNA: TGTGCCAGCAGAGGCACCGAGGGGGCTAATCGCGAGCAGTACTTC; CDR3: CASRGTEGANREQYF
size: .; J: TRBJ2-1; D: TRBD1; V: TRBV2; DNA: TGTGCCAGCAGTGAAAGGAGACAGGGGGTCGATGAGCAGTTCTTC; CDR3: CASSERRQGVDEQFF
size: .; J: TRBJ2-2; D: .; V: TRBV24-1; DNA: TGTGCCACCGGCACCCGGGACACCTTGAACACCGGGGAGCTGTTTTTT; CDR3: CATGTRDTLNTGELFF
size: .; J: TRBJ1-5; D: .; V: TRBV2; DNA: TGTGCCAGCAGTGAATTGGGGCTCAATCAGCCCCAGCATTTT; CDR3: CASSELGLNQPQHF
size: .; J: TRBJ1-1; D: TRBD1; V: TRBV5-4; DNA: TGTGCCAGCAGCTCCCTTATGGCAGGGGACAGGAGCACTGAAGCTTTCTTT; CDR3: CASSSLMAGDRSTEAFF
size: .; J: TRBJ2-6; D: .; V: TRBV18; DNA: TGTGCCAGCTCACCACCTAACAGAGCTGGGGCCAACGTCCTGACTTTC; CDR3: CASSPPNRAGANVLTF
size: .; J: TRBJ1-4; D: .; V: TRBV7-9; DNA: TGTGCCAGCAGCTTAGCGGACCTCCCTGAAAAACTGTTTTTT; CDR3: CASSLADLPEKLFF
size: .; J: TRBJ1-2; D: .; V: TRBV10-1; DNA: TGCGCCAGCAGTGAGTCGGGTGGGATCGGGTATGGCTACACCTTC; CDR3: CASSESGGIGYGYTF
size: .; J: TRBJ2-6; D: .; V: TRBV5-1; DNA: TGCGCCAGTAGCCCACAGGGAGCATCCGGGGCCAACGTCCTGACTTTC; CDR3: CASSPQGASGANVLTF
size: .; J: TRBJ1-1; D: .; V: TRBV6-6; DNA: TGTGCCAGCAGTTACTCGGGGATGCCCCACACTGAAGCTTTCTTT; CDR3: CASSYSGMPHTEAFF
size: .; J: TRBJ1-1; D: .; V: TRBV5-6; DNA: TGTGCCAGCAGCTTGGGATCGGTTGAAGCTTTCTTT; CDR3: CASSLGSVEAFF
size: once; J: TRBJ1-4; D: .; V: TRBV5-1; DNA: TGCGCCAGCAGCTTAACGGGACGTGGGATTGAAAAACTGTTTTTT; CDR3: CASSLTGRGIEKLFF
size: .; J: TRBJ2-5; D: .; V: TRBV15; DNA: TGTGCCACCACCCCGGGATACGGCGAGACCCAGTACTTC; CDR3: CATTPGYGETQYF
size: .; J: TRBJ1-5; D: .; V: TRBV20-1; DNA: TGCAGTGCTAGTGTACATCAGCCCCAGCATTTT; CDR3: CSASVHQPQHF